Here is one TCR beta chain with its context. This entry is derived from a study of blood T cell repertoires in COVID-19. Overall study: Researchers got acute and convalescent COVID-19 samples from the United States, Italy and Spain.

With 6 bases removed from V and 4 bases from J, the gap between germline ends came to 13 bases. Germline CDR1 reads MNHEY; CDR2 reads SVGAGI. The CDR3 extends over 14 amino acids. The assay was immunoSEQ multiplex PCR, and TCRdb's table has in-frame clones only and misses some. The sample consists of 150,000 to 200,000 clones, approximately 85% of them appearing once. The chain uses TRBV6-5 and TRBJ1-3, with D tentatively TRBD1 (5 bases). The sample consisted of PBMCs or T cells enriched from blood (not recorded which). This sequence was found in a woman aged 30 to 39 who had recovered from COVID-19. In DNA, the CDR3 is TGTGCCAGCAGACTGGGGGAGGACGGAAACACCATATATTTT. It codes for CASRLGEDGNTIYF.